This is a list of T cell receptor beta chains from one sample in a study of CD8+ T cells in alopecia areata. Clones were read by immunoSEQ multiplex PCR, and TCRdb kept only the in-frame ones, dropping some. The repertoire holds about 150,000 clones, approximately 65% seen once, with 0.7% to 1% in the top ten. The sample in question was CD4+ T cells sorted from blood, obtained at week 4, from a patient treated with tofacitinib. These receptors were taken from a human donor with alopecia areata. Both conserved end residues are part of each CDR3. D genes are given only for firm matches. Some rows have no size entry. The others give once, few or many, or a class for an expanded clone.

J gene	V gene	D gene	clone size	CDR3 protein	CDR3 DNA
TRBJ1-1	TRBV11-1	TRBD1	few	CASSGDRESTEAFF	TGTGCCAGCAGCGGTGACAGGGAGAGCACTGAAGCTTTCTTT
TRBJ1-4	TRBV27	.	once	CASSLSFQGTATNEKLFF	TGTGCCAGCAGTTTATCGTTTCAGGGGACGGCTACTAATGAAAAACTGTTTTTT
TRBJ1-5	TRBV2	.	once	CASAGGHRVLNQPQHF	TGTGCCAGCGCTGGGGGACACAGGGTCCTCAATCAGCCCCAGCATTTT
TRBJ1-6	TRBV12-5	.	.	CASGLVQEAPLHF	TGTGCTAGTGGTTTGGTACAAGAGGCACCCCTCCACTTT
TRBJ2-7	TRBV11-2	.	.	CASSPGKGLLKVEQYF	TGTGCCAGCAGCCCCGGGAAGGGACTCCTAAAGGTGGAGCAGTACTTC
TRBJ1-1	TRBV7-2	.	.	CASSLFGSGNTEAFF	TGTGCCAGCAGCTTATTTGGATCCGGGAACACTGAAGCTTTCTTT
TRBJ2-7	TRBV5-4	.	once	CASSVEGRYSYEQYF	TGTGCCAGCAGCGTGGAGGGGCGGTACTCCTACGAGCAGTACTTC
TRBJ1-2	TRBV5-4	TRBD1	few	CASSPTGTGSNRGYTF	TGTGCCAGCAGCCCCACCGGGACAGGCTCCAATCGGGGCTACACCTTC
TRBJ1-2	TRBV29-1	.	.	CSARQAANYGYTF	TGCAGCGCCCGACAGGCAGCTAACTATGGCTACACCTTC
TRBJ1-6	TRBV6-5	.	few	CASRRTENSPLHF	TGTGCCAGCCGGCGGACCGAGAATTCACCCCTCCACTTT
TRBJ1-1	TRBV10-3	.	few	CAISEGVMNTEAFF	TGTGCCATCAGTGAGGGCGTAATGAACACTGAAGCTTTCTTT
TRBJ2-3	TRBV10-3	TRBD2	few	CAISMTSGETDTQYF	TGTGCCATCAGTATGACTAGCGGTGAGACAGATACGCAGTATTTT
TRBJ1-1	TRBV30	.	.	CAWTRGFTEAFF	TGTGCCTGGACCCGAGGATTCACTGAAGCTTTCTTT
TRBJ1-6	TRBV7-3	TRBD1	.	CASSLMGQGGSPLHF	TGTGCCAGCAGCTTAATGGGACAGGGGGGTTCACCCCTCCACTTT
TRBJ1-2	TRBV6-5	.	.	CASKKIGANYGYTF	TGTGCCAGCAAAAAAATTGGGGCTAACTATGGCTACACCTTC
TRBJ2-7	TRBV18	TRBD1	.	CASSPRQGAGEQYF	TGTGCCAGCTCACCGCGACAGGGGGCGGGAGAGCAGTACTTC
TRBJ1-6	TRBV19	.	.	CASRTKGSYNSPLHF	TGTGCCAGCCGGACCAAAGGCTCCTATAATTCACCCCTCCACTTT
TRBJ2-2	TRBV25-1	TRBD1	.	CASFGTGRTGELFF	TGTGCCAGCTTCGGGACAGGGCGCACCGGGGAGCTGTTTTTT
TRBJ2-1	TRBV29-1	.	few	CSVVQGYNEQFF	TGCAGCGTTGTACAGGGATACAATGAGCAGTTCTTC
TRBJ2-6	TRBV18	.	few	CASSQSGANVLTF	TGTGCCAGCTCCCAAAGTGGGGCCAACGTCCTGACTTTC
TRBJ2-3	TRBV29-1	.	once	CSVEVQGSLLDTQYF	TGCAGCGTTGAGGTCCAGGGAAGTTTGTTAGATACGCAGTATTTT
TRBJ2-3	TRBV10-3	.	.	CAISEPRGGADTQYF	TGTGCCATCAGTGAGCCCAGGGGGGGCGCAGATACGCAGTATTTT
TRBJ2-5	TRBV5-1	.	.	CASSSPGALETQYF	TGCGCCAGCAGCTCTCCTGGGGCATTGGAGACCCAGTACTTC
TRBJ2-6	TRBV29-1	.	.	CSVYTGKGANVLTF	TGCAGCGTTTATACAGGGAAAGGGGCCAACGTCCTGACTTTC
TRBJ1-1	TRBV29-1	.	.	CSVEDGLGGTEAFF	TGCAGCGTTGAAGATGGGTTGGGTGGCACTGAAGCTTTCTTT
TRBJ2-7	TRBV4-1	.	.	CASSSQPGASYEQYF	TGCGCCAGCAGCTCTCAGCCGGGGGCCTCCTACGAGCAGTACTTC
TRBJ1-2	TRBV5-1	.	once	CASSSDRDGGNYGYTF	TGCGCCAGCAGCTCAGACCGGGACGGCGGGAACTATGGCTACACCTTC
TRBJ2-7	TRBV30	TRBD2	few	CAWSVGSGATYEQYF	TGTGCCTGGAGTGTGGGTAGCGGGGCGACCTACGAGCAGTACTTC
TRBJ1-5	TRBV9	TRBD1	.	CASSTGTGEDQPQHF	TGTGCCAGCTCGACCGGGACAGGGGAAGATCAGCCCCAGCATTTT
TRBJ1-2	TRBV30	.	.	CACNTGNYGYTF	TGTGCCTGCAATACAGGGAACTATGGCTACACCTTC
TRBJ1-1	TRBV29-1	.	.	CSVGGRSNTEAFF	TGCAGCGTTGGGGGACGCTCGAACACTGAAGCTTTCTTT
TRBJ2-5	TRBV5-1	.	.	CASSTESPQETQYF	TGCGCCAGCAGCACAGAATCCCCACAAGAGACCCAGTACTTC
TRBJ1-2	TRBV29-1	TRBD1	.	CSVAAGGGRGYTF	TGCAGCGTTGCGGCAGGGGGTGGTCGGGGCTACACCTTC
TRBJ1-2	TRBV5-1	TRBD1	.	CASSTEGQGEGYTF	TGCGCCAGCAGCACAGAGGGACAGGGAGAAGGCTACACCTTC
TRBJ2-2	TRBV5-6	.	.	CASSLLSGELFF	TGTGCCAGCAGCTTGCTAAGTGGGGAGCTGTTTTTT
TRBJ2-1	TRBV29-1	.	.	CSVWTMTGSSYNEQFF	TGCAGCGTTTGGACAATGACTGGTAGCTCCTACAATGAGCAGTTCTTC
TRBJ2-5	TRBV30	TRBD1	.	CARDRGNQETQYF	TGTGCACGGGACAGGGGAAACCAAGAGACCCAGTACTTC
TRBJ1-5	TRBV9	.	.	CASSVAGNNQPQHF	TGTGCCAGCAGCGTAGCGGGGAACAATCAGCCCCAGCATTTT
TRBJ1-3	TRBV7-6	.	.	CASSLGHSGNTIYF	TGTGCCAGCAGCTTAGGCCACAGTGGAAACACCATATATTTT